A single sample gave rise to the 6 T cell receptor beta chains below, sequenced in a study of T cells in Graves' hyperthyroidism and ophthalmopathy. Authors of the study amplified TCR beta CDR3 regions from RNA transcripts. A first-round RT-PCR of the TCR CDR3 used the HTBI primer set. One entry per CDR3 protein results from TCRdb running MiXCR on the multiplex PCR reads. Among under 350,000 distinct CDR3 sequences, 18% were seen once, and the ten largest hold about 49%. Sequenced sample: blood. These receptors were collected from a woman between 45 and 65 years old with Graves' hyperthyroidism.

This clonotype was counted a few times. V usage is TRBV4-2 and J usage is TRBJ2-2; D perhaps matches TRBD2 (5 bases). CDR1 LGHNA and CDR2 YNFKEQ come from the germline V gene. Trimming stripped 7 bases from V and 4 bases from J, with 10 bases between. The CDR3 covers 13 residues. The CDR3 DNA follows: TGTGCCAGCACTACTAGTAGCACCGGGGAGCTGTTTTTT. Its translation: CASTTSSTGELFF.

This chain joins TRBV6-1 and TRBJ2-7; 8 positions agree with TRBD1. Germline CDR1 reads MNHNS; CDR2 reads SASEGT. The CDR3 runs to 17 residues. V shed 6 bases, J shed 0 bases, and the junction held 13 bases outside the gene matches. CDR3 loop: CASSPGTGKSVSYEQYF. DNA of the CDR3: TGTGCCAGCAGCCCCGGGACAGGCAAATCAGTCTCCTACGAGCAGTACTTC.

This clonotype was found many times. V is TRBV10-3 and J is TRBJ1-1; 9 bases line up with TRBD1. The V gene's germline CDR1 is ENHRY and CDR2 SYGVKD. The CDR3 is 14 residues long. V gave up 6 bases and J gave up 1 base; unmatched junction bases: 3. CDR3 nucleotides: TGTGCCATCAGGCGGACAGGGGAGAACACTGAAGCTTTCTTT. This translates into CAIRRTGENTEAFF.

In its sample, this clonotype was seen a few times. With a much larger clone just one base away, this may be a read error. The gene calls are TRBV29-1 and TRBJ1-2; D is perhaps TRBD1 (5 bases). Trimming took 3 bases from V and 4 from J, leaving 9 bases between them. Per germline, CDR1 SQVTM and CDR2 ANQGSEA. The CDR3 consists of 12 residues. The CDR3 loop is CSVERGSYGYTF. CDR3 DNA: TGCAGCGTTGAGAGGGGAAGCTATGGCTACACCTTC. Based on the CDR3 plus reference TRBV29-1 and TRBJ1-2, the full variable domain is SAVISQKPSRDICQRGTSLTIQCQVDSQVTMMFWYRQQPGQSLTLIATANQGSEATYESGFVIDKFPISRPNLTFSTLTVSNMSPEDSSIYLCSVERGSYGYTFGSGTRLTVV.

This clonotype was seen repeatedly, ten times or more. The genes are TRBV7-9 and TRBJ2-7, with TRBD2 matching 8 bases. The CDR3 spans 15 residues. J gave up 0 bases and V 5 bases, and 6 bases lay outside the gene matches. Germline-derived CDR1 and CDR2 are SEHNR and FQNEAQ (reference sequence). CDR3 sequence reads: CASSLGTSGSYEQYF. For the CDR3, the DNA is TGTGCCAGCAGCCTGGGAACTAGCGGCTCCTACGAGCAGTACTTC.

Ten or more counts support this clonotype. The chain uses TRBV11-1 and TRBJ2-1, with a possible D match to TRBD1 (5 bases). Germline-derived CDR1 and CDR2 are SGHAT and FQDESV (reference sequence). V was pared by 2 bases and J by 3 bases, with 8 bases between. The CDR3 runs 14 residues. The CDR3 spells CASSLTGRYNEQFF. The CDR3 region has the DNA TGTGCCAGCAGCTTAACAGGCCGCTACAATGAGCAGTTCTTC.